This is a list of T cell receptor beta chains from one sample in a study of shared clonotypes between healthy human individuals. Only in-frame clones appear in the TCRdb table, and some are missing; sequencing was by immunoSEQ multiplex PCR. The sample consists of 2 million to 2.5 million clones, about 90% of them appearing once. The sequenced sample was naive CD4+ T cells from PBMCs. These receptors all come from a man in his late teens or twenties in good health. Some clones in this sample may be carry-over from other donors' samples. CDR3s include the opening cysteine and the closing phenylalanine or tryptophan. Fields, in order: V gene, clone size, J gene, D gene, CDR3 protein, CDR3 DNA. A D gene is named only where the DNA matches it firmly. Size is omitted from some rows. Given values are once, few, many or a class for expanded clones.

TRBV7-9	NA	TRBJ2-3	NA	CASSPGLSTDTQYF	TGTGCCAGCAGCCCCGGACTCTCCACAGATACGCAGTATTTT
TRBV18	once	TRBJ2-2	TRBD2	CASSSWLAGNTGELFF	TGTGCCAGCTCCTCGTGGCTAGCGGGAAACACCGGGGAGCTGTTTTTT
TRBV28	NA	TRBJ1-1	NA	CASSSHLAPEAFF	TGTGCCAGCAGTTCCCACCTGGCCCCAGAAGCTTTCTTT
TRBV14	few	TRBJ1-2	NA	CASSQGTQYGYTF	TGTGCCAGCAGCCAAGGGACTCAATATGGCTACACCTTC
TRBV19	NA	TRBJ2-5	TRBD2	CASRVAGEETQYF	TGTGCCAGTAGGGTAGCGGGAGAAGAGACCCAGTACTTC
TRBV7-6	NA	TRBJ1-2	TRBD1	CASSLARFQGEVGGYTF	TGTGCCAGCAGCTTAGCGAGGTTTCAGGGGGAGGTCGGCGGCTACACCTTC
TRBV7-9	once	TRBJ2-7	NA	CASSGNADEQYF	TGTGCCAGCAGCGGGAATGCTGACGAGCAGTACTTC
TRBV15	NA	TRBJ2-7	NA	CATSSLQGREQYF	TGTGCCACCAGCAGCTTACAGGGCCGCGAGCAGTACTTC
TRBV27	NA	TRBJ2-5	TRBD2	CASKMEGGSVGSQYF	TGTGCCAGCAAGATGGAGGGCGGGAGTGTAGGGTCCCAGTACTTC
TRBV29-1	NA	TRBJ2-7	NA	CSGGDGRPLLEQYF	TGCAGCGGCGGGGATGGCAGGCCATTACTTGAGCAGTACTTC
TRBV7-3	NA	TRBJ1-1	NA	CASSTHPNTEAFF	TGTGCCAGCAGCACCCACCCGAACACTGAAGCTTTCTTT
TRBV28	NA	TRBJ1-2	NA	CASSLWGAAGEAYGYTF	TGTGCCAGCAGTTTATGGGGGGCGGCGGGCGAGGCCTATGGCTACACCTTC
TRBV5-1	NA	TRBJ2-6	NA	CASSLGSTSSGANVLTF	TGCGCCAGCAGCTTGGGCAGCACGTCCTCTGGGGCCAACGTCCTGACTTTC
TRBV18	few	TRBJ1-4	TRBD1	CASSPRQGLEKLFF	TGTGCCAGCTCTCCCCGACAGGGACTTGAAAAACTGTTTTTT
TRBV19	NA	TRBJ2-2	TRBD2	CASGLAGNTGELFF	TGTGCCAGTGGACTAGCGGGGAACACCGGGGAGCTGTTTTTT
TRBV10-3	NA	TRBJ2-3	NA	CAIRRDTISTDTQYF	TGTGCCATCCGACGGGACACAATAAGCACAGATACGCAGTATTTT
TRBV9	NA	TRBJ2-7	TRBD2	CASSREGSISYEQYF	TGTGCCAGCTCCCGGGAGGGATCAATCTCCTACGAGCAGTACTTC
TRBV29-1	NA	TRBJ1-4	NA	CTDYDSGNNEKLFF	TGCACGGACTACGACAGTGGGAATAATGAAAAACTGTTTTTT
TRBV6-5	NA	TRBJ2-7	NA	CASSPQEIYEQYF	TGTGCCAGCAGTCCCCAGGAGATCTACGAGCAGTACTTC
TRBV12-5	NA	TRBJ2-7	NA	CASGLVLWEQYF	TGTGCTAGTGGTTTGGTACTGTGGGAGCAGTACTTC
TRBV4-2	NA	TRBJ2-7	NA	CASSQDATERYEQYF	TGTGCCAGCAGCCAAGACGCGACAGAGAGATACGAGCAGTACTTC
TRBV10-3	NA	TRBJ1-1	NA	CAISESGAGWGTEAFF	TGTGCCATCAGTGAGTCGGGGGCAGGGTGGGGCACTGAAGCTTTCTTT
TRBV6-1	NA	TRBJ1-5	NA	CASARTGTNQPQHF	TGTGCCAGCGCCCGGACGGGAACGAATCAGCCCCAGCATTTT
TRBV5-4	NA	TRBJ2-7	NA	CASSRRDGSYEQYF	TGTGCCAGCAGCCGTCGGGACGGCTCCTACGAGCAGTACTTC
TRBV7-9	NA	TRBJ2-7	TRBD1	CASRGTGAYEQYF	TGTGCCAGCAGGGGGACAGGGGCCTACGAGCAGTACTTC
TRBV5-1	NA	TRBJ2-7	NA	CASSLFSGRLGYEQYF	TGCGCCAGCAGCTTGTTCTCCGGGAGACTCGGCTACGAGCAGTACTTC
TRBV20-1	NA	TRBJ2-7	TRBD1	CSARLPGGRYF	TGCAGTGCTAGACTTCCAGGGGGACGGTACTTC
TRBV5-5	NA	TRBJ1-5	NA	CASSRDARGDQPQHF	TGTGCCAGCAGCCGGGATGCACGTGGCGATCAGCCCCAGCATTTT
TRBV11-2	NA	TRBJ1-4	NA	CASSRTNPNEKLFF	TGTGCCAGCAGCCGGACAAACCCTAATGAAAAACTGTTTTTT
TRBV10-3	few	TRBJ2-2	TRBD2	CAINPTSASGELFF	TGTGCCATCAATCCCACTAGCGCATCCGGGGAGCTGTTTTTT
TRBV10-3	NA	TRBJ1-1	NA	CAISESGAEAFF	TGTGCCATCAGTGAAAGTGGTGCGGAAGCTTTCTTT
TRBV9	NA	TRBJ1-1	NA	CASSVVGQNTEAFF	TGTGCCAGCAGCGTAGTGGGACAAAACACTGAAGCTTTCTTT